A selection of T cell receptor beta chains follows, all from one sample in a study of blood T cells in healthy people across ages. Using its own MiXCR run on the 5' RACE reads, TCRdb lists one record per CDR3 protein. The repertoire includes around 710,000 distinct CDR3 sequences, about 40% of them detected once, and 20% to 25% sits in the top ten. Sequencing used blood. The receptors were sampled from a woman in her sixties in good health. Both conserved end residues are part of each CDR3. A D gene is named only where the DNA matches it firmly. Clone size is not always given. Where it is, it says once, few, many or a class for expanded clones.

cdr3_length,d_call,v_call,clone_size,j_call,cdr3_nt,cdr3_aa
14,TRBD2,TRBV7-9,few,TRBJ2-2,TGTGCCAGCAGCCCCCGACTAGCGACCGGGGAGCTGTTTTTT,CASSPRLATGELFF
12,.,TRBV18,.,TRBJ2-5,TGTGCCAGCTCACCAGCCAGAGAGACCCAGTACTTC,CASSPARETQYF
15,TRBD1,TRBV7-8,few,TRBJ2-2,TGTGCCAGCAGCCTCCGGGACAGGGGAGGCGGGGAGCTGTTTTTT,CASSLRDRGGGELFF
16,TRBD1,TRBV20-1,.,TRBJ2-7,TGCAGTGCTAGAGACAACCGGGGACAGGTATCCTACGAGCAGTACTTC,CSARDNRGQVSYEQYF
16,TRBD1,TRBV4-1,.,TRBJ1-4,TGCGCCAGCAGCCTCCTCCGGGACAGCCTTAATGAAAAACTGTTTTTT,CASSLLRDSLNEKLFF
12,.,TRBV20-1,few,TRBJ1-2,TGCAGTGCTCCCGGGGAGGGCTATGGCTACACCTTC,CSAPGEGYGYTF
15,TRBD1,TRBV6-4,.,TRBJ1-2,TGTGCCAGCAGTGACGGGACAGGGTCTAACTATGGCTACACCTTC,CASSDGTGSNYGYTF
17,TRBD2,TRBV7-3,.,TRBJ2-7,TGTGCCAGCAGCCGGGGGACTAGCGGACAGTCCTACAATGAGCAGTACTTC,CASSRGTSGQSYNEQYF
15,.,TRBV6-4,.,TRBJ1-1,TGTGCCAGCAGTGTCCGAAAGGCGACGAACACTGAAGCTTTCTTT,CASSVRKATNTEAFF
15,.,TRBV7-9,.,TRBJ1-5,TGTGCCAGCAGTAGGGAGGGAGGGGTCAATCAGCCCCAGCATTTT,CASSREGGVNQPQHF